The 20 T cell receptor beta chains below all came from one sample that was sequenced in a study of T cell repertoires in aging, cancer and after chemotherapy. Rearranged V-D-J TRB sequences were amplified with a mixed TRB-A/B primer pool. One entry per CDR3 protein results from TCRdb running MiXCR on the multiplex PCR reads. This table holds 8,400 or so distinct CDR3 sequences, approximately 54% found once. Amplification of TCR beta used genomic DNA extracted from peripheral blood. The sequenced sample was blood. These TCRs come from a human donor in good health.

The chain recombines TRBV15 with TRBJ2-7; 8 positions match TRBD2. Trimming removed 1 base from V and 3 bases from J; junction bases left unmatched: 8. CDR1 is LNHNV and CDR2 is YYDKDF in the germline V gene (reference sequence). The CDR3 sequence is 16 residues long. The CDR3 DNA follows: TGTGCCACCAGCAGAGGGGAGAGACTAGCGAGCTACGAGCAGTACTTC. The encoded protein is CATSRGERLASYEQYF.

The chain uses TRBV15 and TRBJ2-5; D unresolved. The CDR3 extends over 14 amino acids. Deletions cut 1 base from V and 4 bases from J, with 10 bases between. The germline V gene has CDR1 LNHNV and CDR2 YYDKDF (reference sequence). In nucleotides, the CDR3 is TGTGCCACCAGCAGAGGGGGTGGGCGAGAGACCCAGTACTTC. As protein: CATSRGGGRETQYF.

This clonotype is categorized as medium-sized. This rearrangement joins TRBV29-1 to TRBJ2-5, with 9 bases that match TRBD1. CDR1 is SQVTM, CDR2 ANQGSEA, per germline. After removal of 7 bases from V and 5 bases from J, the junction contained 5 bases not matched to a gene. This CDR3 region has 12 residues. Here the CDR3 DNA reads TGCAGCGACACAGGGGGCGCGGAGACCCAGTACTTC. Its protein product is CSDTGGAETQYF.

The chain recombines TRBV5-1 with TRBJ2-1, with TRBD2 as a possible D gene (5 bases). The CDR3 contains 14 residues. Germline-derived CDR1 and CDR2 are SGHRS and YFSETQ. V lost 0 bases and J 2 bases, leaving 6 bases between the germline ends. CDR3 in DNA: TGCGCCAGCAGCTTGGCCGGGACCTACAATGAGCAGTTCTTC. Protein: CASSLAGTYNEQFF. Combining the CDR3 with reference TRBV5-1 and TRBJ2-1 gives the whole variable domain KAGVTQTPRYLIKTRGQQVTLSCSPISGHRSVSWYQQTPGQGLQFLFEYFSETQRNKGNFPGRFSGRQFSNSRSEMNVSTLELGDSALYLCASSLAGTYNEQFFGPGTRLTVL.

The chain uses TRBV27 and TRBJ1-4, with 7 bases fitting TRBD1. This CDR3 has 18 amino acids. Germline CDR1 and CDR2: MNHEY and SMNVEV (reference sequence). V gave up 2 bases and J gave up 4 bases; unmatched junction bases: 13. CDR3 in amino acids: CASSLTGDLRAYNEKLFF. CDR3 bases: TGTGCCAGCAGTTTAACAGGGGACCTTAGGGCCTATAATGAAAAACTGTTTTTT.

The chain carries TRBV6-4 and TRBJ2-1; TRBD2 aligns across 7 bases. The ends lost 2 bases at V and 6 bases at J; junction bases unmatched: 7. Germline V gene lookup returns CDR1 MRHNA and CDR2 SNTAGT. The CDR3 has 15 residues. CDR3 nucleotide sequence: TGTGCCAGCAGTGACGGCGCGGGAGTCGCCAATGAGCAGTTCTTC. It codes for CASSDGAGVANEQFF.

As DNA, the CDR3 is TGTGCCAGCAGTTATCAGGCGACCGAAGCCGATACGCAGTATTTT. This translates into CASSYQATEADTQYF. V usage is TRBV6-2 or TRBV6-3 and J usage is TRBJ2-3; D is undetermined. Between the trimmed V and J ends, which lost 3 bases and 6 bases, there was a span of 16 bases. The CDR3 totals 15 residues. Germline lookup yields CDR1 MNHEY and CDR2 SVGEGT.

Here the CDR3 reads CASSMEGRYNSPLHF. The DNA of the CDR3 is TGTGCCAGCAGCATGGAGGGACGGTATAATTCACCCCTCCACTTT. The chain couples TRBV27 to TRBJ1-6; D may be TRBD1 (5 bases). Trimming left V 6 bases short and J 4 bases short, with 13 bases between. The CDR3 is 15 residues long. Germline CDR1 reads MNHEY; CDR2 reads SMNVEV (reference sequence).

The chain combines TRBV30 with TRBJ1-2; D might be TRBD1 (5 bases). Germline values: CDR1 GTSNPN, CDR2 SVGIG (reference sequence). V was shortened by 0 bases and J by 8 bases, with 13 bases between the two germline ends. The CDR3 totals 13 residues. The CDR3 region has the DNA TGTGCCTGGAGTGTTGCCCAGGGTGGCGGCTACACCTTC. Its protein product is CAWSVAQGGGYTF.

V gene TRBV29-1 combines with J gene TRBJ1-1, with 8 nucleotides matching TRBD1. Germline V gene sequence: CDR1 SQVTM, CDR2 ANQGSEA. The length of the CDR3 is 13 residues. V dropped 4 bases and J dropped 1; count of bases not matched to a gene: 2. CDR3 in DNA: TGCAGCGTTGTAGGGACAGGGAACACTGAAGCTTTCTTT. The encoded protein is CSVVGTGNTEAFF.

The chain is built from TRBV15 and TRBJ1-5; no clear D gene. CDR3 length: 13 amino acids. The germline V gene has CDR1 LNHNV and CDR2 YYDKDF (reference sequence). Trimming stripped 0 bases from V and 9 bases from J, with 9 bases between. DNA for the CDR3: TGTGCCACCAGCAGAGACCCTGTGGGGCCCCAGCATTTT. Amino acids: CATSRDPVGPQHF.

The gene calls are TRBV30 and TRBJ2-7, with no clear D. Germline CDR1 GTSNPN, CDR2 SVGIG (reference sequence). V lost 0 bases and J lost 6, with 9 bases in between. The CDR3 totals 12 residues. DNA of the CDR3: TGTGCCTGGAGTGTAGGGCACGTCGAGCAGTACTTC. Protein sequence: CAWSVGHVEQYF. Full variable domain (remainder filled in from reference TRBV30 and TRBJ2-7): SQTIHQWPATLVQPVGSPLSLECTVEGTSNPNLYWYRQAAGRGLQLLFYSVGIGQISSEVPQNLSASRPQDRQFILSSKKLLLSDSGFYLCAWSVGHVEQYFGPGTRLTVT.

The chain has TRBV7-2 and TRBJ2-5; D is perhaps TRBD2 (6 bases). This CDR3 is 14 amino acids long. V gave up 1 base and J gave up 5 bases, with 11 bases separating them. From germline, CDR1 is SGHTA and CDR2 FQGNSA. The CDR3 region has the DNA TGTGCCAGCAGCTTAGTGGAGGGGCGGGAGACCCAGTACTTC. Translating gives CASSLVEGRETQYF.

The chain uses TRBV29-1 and TRBJ1-5; D is undetermined. V shed 2 bases and J shed 10 bases, with 12 bases lying between them. Looked up from germline, CDR1 is SQVTM and CDR2 is ANQGSEA. CDR3 length: 12 amino acids. In nucleotides, the CDR3 is TGCAGCGTTGAAACACCCGAAGGCCCCCAGCATTTT. Its translation is CSVETPEGPQHF.

The chain links TRBV5-4 to TRBJ2-1; D is unresolved. The germline V gene has CDR1 SGHNT and CDR2 YYREEE (reference sequence). CDR3 length equals 11 residues. Trimming removed 0 bases at V and 10 bases at J, with 5 bases between. The chain's CDR3 is CASSLVGEQFF. CDR3 nucleotides: TGTGCCAGCAGCTTGGTGGGGGAGCAGTTCTTC.

The chain uses TRBV19 and TRBJ2-5; TRBD1 matches 10 bases. V was pared by 1 base and J by 2 bases, with 4 bases of the junction left unmatched. The CDR3 covers 16 residues. CDR1 is LNHDA and CDR2 is SQIVND in the germline V gene (reference sequence). The CDR3 DNA sequence: TGTGCCAGTAGTATAGGGGGGACAGGGGAACAAGAGACCCAGTACTTC. It encodes CASSIGGTGEQETQYF.

This sequence joins TRBV6-1 and TRBJ2-7, with 9 bases identical to TRBD1. The V segment lost 0 bases and the J segment 5 bases; nucleotides outside the gene matches: 8. Per the germline V gene, CDR1 is MNHNS and CDR2 is SASEGT. CDR3 length equals 16 residues. The CDR3 here is CASSEAAGTGSHEQYF. The CDR3 DNA is TGTGCCAGCAGTGAAGCCGCCGGGACAGGGAGTCACGAGCAGTACTTC.

The gene calls are TRBV6-1 and TRBJ1-1, with 10 bases identical to TRBD1. The CDR3 has 15 amino acids. Germline V lookup: CDR1 MNHNS, CDR2 SASEGT. V shed 6 bases and J 0 bases; nucleotides not matched to a gene: 4. As DNA, the CDR3 is TGTGCCAGCAGCCGACAGGGGGCTTTGAACACTGAAGCTTTCTTT. Translating gives CASSRQGALNTEAFF.

The CDR3: CASRPGTGGFGYTF. DNA for the CDR3: TGTGCCAGCAGACCCGGGACAGGGGGTTTTGGCTACACCTTC. The chain has TRBV6-5 and TRBJ1-2; 11 nucleotides agree with TRBD1. The CDR3 length is 14 residues. Germline V gene data show CDR1 as MNHEY and CDR2 as SVGAGI. Trimming at V came to 6 bases and at J to 7 bases, leaving 7 bases not matched to a gene.

The chain carries TRBV12-3 or TRBV12-4 and TRBJ2-1, with D tentatively TRBD1 (6 bases). V shed 6 bases and J shed 5 bases, with 17 bases lying between them. The CDR3 extends over 15 amino acids. The CDR3 nucleotides are TGTGCCAGCAGCCGTCTAAGGGGGAGCGACAATGAGCAGTTCTTC. Its translation is CASSRLRGSDNEQFF.